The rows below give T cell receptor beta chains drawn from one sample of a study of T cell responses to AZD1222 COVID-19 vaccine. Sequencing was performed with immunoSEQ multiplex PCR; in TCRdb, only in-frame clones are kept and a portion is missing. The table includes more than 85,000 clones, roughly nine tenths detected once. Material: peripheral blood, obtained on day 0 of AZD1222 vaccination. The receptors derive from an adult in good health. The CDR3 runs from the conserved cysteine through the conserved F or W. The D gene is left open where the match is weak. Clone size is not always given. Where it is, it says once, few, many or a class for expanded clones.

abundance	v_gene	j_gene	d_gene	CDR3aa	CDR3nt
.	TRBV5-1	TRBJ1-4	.	CASSVDPSANEKLFF	TGCGCCAGCAGCGTGGACCCATCCGCTAATGAAAAACTGTTTTTT
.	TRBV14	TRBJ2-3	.	CASSQESSGLRTDTQYF	TGTGCCAGCAGCCAAGAATCTTCGGGACTTCGCACAGATACGCAGTATTTT
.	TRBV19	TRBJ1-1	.	CATKPGGAEAFF	TGTGCCACCAAACCTGGAGGGGCGGAAGCTTTCTTT
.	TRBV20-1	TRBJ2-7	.	CSASRASVYEQYF	TGCAGTGCTAGTAGGGCTAGCGTGTACGAGCAGTACTTC
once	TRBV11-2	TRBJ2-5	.	CASSLDGLQETQYF	TGTGCCAGCAGCTTAGACGGATTGCAAGAGACCCAGTACTTC
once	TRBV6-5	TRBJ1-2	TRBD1	CASGSGTGDPDGYTF	TGTGCCAGCGGCTCCGGGACAGGGGACCCGGATGGCTACACCTTC
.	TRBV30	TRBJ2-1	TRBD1	CAWSVGGQGNEQFF	TGTGCCTGGAGTGTAGGAGGACAGGGGAATGAGCAGTTCTTC
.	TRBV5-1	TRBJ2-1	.	CASSAGQIRGEQFF	TGCGCCAGCAGCGCGGGACAAATAAGAGGGGAGCAGTTCTTC
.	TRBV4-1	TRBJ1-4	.	CASSQEARLLSREKLFF	TGCGCCAGCAGCCAGGAGGCCAGGTTATTGTCTCGTGAAAAACTGTTTTTT
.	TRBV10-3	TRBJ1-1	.	CAIKGARGNTEAFF	TGTGCCATCAAAGGGGCTCGGGGAAACACTGAAGCTTTCTTT
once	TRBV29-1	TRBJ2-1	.	CSGGGTYNEQFF	TGCAGCGGTGGCGGGACTTACAATGAGCAGTTCTTC
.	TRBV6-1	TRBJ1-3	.	CASSESQIPGNTIYF	TGTGCCAGCAGTGAATCCCAGATTCCAGGAAACACCATATATTTT
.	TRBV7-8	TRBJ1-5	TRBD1	CASSLRGQRSNQPQHF	TGTGCCAGCAGCTTAAGGGGACAGAGGAGCAATCAGCCCCAGCATTTT
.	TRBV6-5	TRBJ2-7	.	CASSRTRGPYEQYF	TGTGCCAGCAGTCGGACCCGGGGGCCCTACGAGCAGTACTTC
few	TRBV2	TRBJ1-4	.	CASNGRQQINEKLFF	TGTGCCAGCAATGGCCGGCAACAAATTAATGAAAAACTGTTTTTT
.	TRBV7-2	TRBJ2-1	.	CASSNSKQGYNEQFF	TGTGCCAGCAGCAACTCCAAACAGGGCTACAATGAGCAGTTCTTC
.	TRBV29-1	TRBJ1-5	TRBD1	CSVRQGGSNQPQHF	TGCAGCGTGAGACAGGGGGGGAGCAATCAGCCCCAGCATTTT
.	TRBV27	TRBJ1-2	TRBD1	CASSPPGQGAGYTF	TGTGCCAGCAGTCCTCCCGGACAGGGAGCTGGCTACACCTTC
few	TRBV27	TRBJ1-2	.	CATMGFNYGYTF	TGTGCCACCATGGGCTTCAACTATGGCTACACCTTC
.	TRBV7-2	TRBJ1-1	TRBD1	CASSYPGQGNGAFF	TGTGCCAGCAGCTATCCGGGACAGGGTAACGGAGCTTTCTTT
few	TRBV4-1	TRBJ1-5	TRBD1	CASSLRTGGGNQPQHF	TGCGCCAGCAGCCTACGGACAGGCGGGGGCAATCAGCCCCAGCATTTT
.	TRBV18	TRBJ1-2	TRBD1	CASSPSRQGERNGYTF	TGTGCCAGCTCACCTTCCCGACAGGGAGAAAGGAATGGCTACACCTTC
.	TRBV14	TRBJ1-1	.	CASTRDYYTEAFF	TGTGCCAGCACCAGGGATTATTACACTGAAGCTTTCTTT
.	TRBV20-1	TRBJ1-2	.	CSARSIDGYTF	TGCAGTGCTAGGAGTATTGATGGCTACACCTTC
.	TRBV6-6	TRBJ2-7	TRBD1	CASSYGTGVEQYF	TGTGCCAGCAGTTACGGGACAGGGGTCGAGCAGTACTTC
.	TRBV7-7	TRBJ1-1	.	CASSSGRNTEAFF	TGTGCCAGCAGCTCGGGACGGAACACTGAAGCTTTCTTT
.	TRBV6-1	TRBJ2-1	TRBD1	CASSEVWTGIYNEQFF	TGTGCCAGCAGTGAAGTTTGGACAGGGATATACAATGAGCAGTTCTTC
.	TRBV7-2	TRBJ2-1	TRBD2	CASRQGLASYNEQFF	TGTGCCAGCAGGCAAGGACTAGCCTCCTACAATGAGCAGTTCTTC
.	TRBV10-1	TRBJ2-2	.	CASSDRSMNTGELFF	TGCGCCAGCAGTGACCGGTCTATGAACACCGGGGAGCTGTTTTTT
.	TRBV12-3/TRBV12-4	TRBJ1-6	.	CASSQRGGSPLHF	TGTGCCAGCAGTCAACGAGGTGGATCACCCCTCCACTTT
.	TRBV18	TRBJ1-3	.	CASSPLRIVSGNTIYF	TGTGCCAGCTCACCCCTCAGAATCGTCTCTGGAAACACCATATATTTT
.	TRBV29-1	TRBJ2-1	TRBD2	CSVEGDYYNEQFF	TGCAGCGTTGAGGGGGACTACTACAATGAGCAGTTCTTC
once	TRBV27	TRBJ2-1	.	CASGFTEVAGVNEQFF	TGTGCCAGCGGATTCACGGAGGTGGCAGGAGTCAATGAGCAGTTCTTC
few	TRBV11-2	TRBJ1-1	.	CASSLAPWGNTEAFF	TGTGCCAGCAGCTTAGCCCCGTGGGGGAACACTGAAGCTTTCTTT
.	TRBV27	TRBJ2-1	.	CASSLSVGVGGNEQFF	TGTGCCAGCAGTTTATCGGTCGGGGTTGGCGGCAATGAGCAGTTCTTC
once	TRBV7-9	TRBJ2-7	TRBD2	CASSPRTSGSYEQYF	TGTGCCAGCAGCCCACGGACTAGCGGCTCCTACGAGCAGTACTTC
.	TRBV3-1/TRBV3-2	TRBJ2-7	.	CASSPTRVMEQYF	TGTGCCAGCAGCCCCACGCGGGTGATGGAGCAGTACTTC
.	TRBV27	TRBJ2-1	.	CASSLLLAGPMSYNEQFF	TGTGCCAGCAGTTTATTATTGGCTGGCCCAATGTCCTACAATGAGCAGTTCTTC
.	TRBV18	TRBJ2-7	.	CASSPKTKLTAYEQYF	TGTGCCAGCTCACCAAAGACAAAGTTAACGGCCTACGAGCAGTACTTC
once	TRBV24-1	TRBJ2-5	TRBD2	CATSDGLAGTQYF	TGTGCCACCAGTGATGGACTAGCCGGGACCCAGTACTTC
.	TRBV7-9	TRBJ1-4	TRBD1	CASSTSGQALRGEKLFF	TGTGCCAGCAGCACCTCGGGACAGGCCCTCCGGGGCGAAAAACTGTTTTTT
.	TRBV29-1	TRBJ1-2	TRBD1	CSVEDGTVRMGGYTF	TGCAGCGTTGAAGACGGGACAGTTCGGATGGGAGGCTACACCTTC
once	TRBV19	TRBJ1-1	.	CATRAAVNTEAFF	TGTGCCACGAGGGCGGCCGTAAACACTGAAGCTTTCTTT
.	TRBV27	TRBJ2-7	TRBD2	CASSWGGGGSYEQYF	TGTGCCAGCAGTTGGGGTGGCGGGGGATCCTACGAGCAGTACTTC
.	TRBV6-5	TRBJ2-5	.	CASSYLVEGGVETQYF	TGTGCCAGCAGTTACTTAGTAGAGGGGGGCGTGGAGACCCAGTACTTC
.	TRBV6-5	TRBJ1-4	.	CASSYGGGSEKLFF	TGTGCCAGCAGTTACGGAGGGGGGAGTGAAAAACTGTTTTTT
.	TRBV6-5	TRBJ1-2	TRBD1	CASSYSDRGTYGYTF	TGTGCCAGCAGTTACTCCGACAGGGGAACCTATGGCTACACCTTC
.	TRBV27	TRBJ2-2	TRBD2	CASSLSGTYNTGELFF	TGTGCCAGCAGTTTAAGCGGGACTTATAACACCGGGGAGCTGTTTTTT
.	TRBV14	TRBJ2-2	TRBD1	CASSQVGSQGAGELFF	TGTGCCAGCAGCCAAGTCGGGAGTCAGGGGGCTGGGGAGCTGTTTTTT
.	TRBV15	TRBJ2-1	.	CATSREPGAYNEQFF	TGTGCCACCAGCAGAGAGCCGGGGGCCTACAATGAGCAGTTCTTC